Presented here are 4 T cell receptor beta chains from one specimen sequenced in a study. One entry per CDR3 protein, called by TCRdb with MiXCR from the 5' RACE reads. The sample shows approximately 60,000 distinct CDR3 sequences, around 26% of them seen only once. The sample was tumor-infiltrating memory CD4+ T cells sorted from the breast tumor. Subset indicated: memory CD4+ T cells, CD4+CD45RO+CD25-. These receptors came from a female donor with breast cancer.

The rearrangement joins TRBV7-2 to TRBJ2-1; D may be TRBD2 (5 bases). V lost 4 bases to trimming and J lost 7 bases, with 17 bases between them. Per germline, CDR1 SGHTA and CDR2 FQGNSA. The CDR3 covers 15 residues. CDR3: CASSSREVQSNEQFF. The CDR3 DNA reads TGTGCCAGCAGCTCCCGGGAAGTGCAAAGTAATGAGCAGTTCTTC.

This chain joins TRBV7-9 and TRBJ2-1; D uncertain. V lost 2 bases to trimming and J lost 9 bases, with 14 bases between them. This CDR3 is 14 amino acids long. From germline, CDR1 is SEHNR and CDR2 FQNEAQ (reference sequence). The DNA of the CDR3 is TGTGCCAGCAGCTTACAGTCCGGGTTTAGTGAGCAGTTCTTC. Translating gives CASSLQSGFSEQFF. Together with reference TRBV7-9 and TRBJ2-1, the CDR3 gives the full variable domain: DTGVSQNPRHKITKRGQNVTFRCDPISEHNRLYWYRQTLGQGPEFLTYFQNEAQLEKSRLLSDRFSAERPKGSFSTLEIQRTEQGDSAMYLCASSLQSGFSEQFFGPGTRLTVL.

The V call is TRBV6-6, the J call TRBJ2-7, with TRBD1 matching over 9 bases. CDR1 is MNHNY and CDR2 is SVGAGI in the germline V gene (reference sequence). The V segment lost 2 bases and the J segment 3 bases; nucleotides outside the gene matches: 5. CDR3 size: 15 residues. In DNA, the CDR3 is TGTGCCAGCAGTTACACAGGGGGCTCAGGCTACGAGCAGTACTTC. Its translation: CASSYTGGSGYEQYF.

The V gene is TRBV20-1, the J gene TRBJ1-1; 7 nucleotides line up with TRBD1. Germline-derived CDR1 and CDR2 are DFQATT and SNEGSKA (reference sequence). Trimming cost V 6 bases and J 5 bases; bases outside gene matches: 6. This CDR3 region has 12 residues. CDR3 protein: CSARQGSTEAFF. DNA for the CDR3: TGCAGTGCCAGACAGGGAAGTACTGAAGCTTTCTTT.